What follows are 18 T cell receptor beta chains derived from one specimen sequenced in a study of beta chain features in type 1 diabetes. Findings and limits, study-wide: Shorter TCRB CDR3s, moderately but significantly so, were found in Type 1 diabetes patients in all four CD4+ subsets.

Their recognized antigens are unknown. Sequencing targeted expressed TCRB transcripts, as all isolated RNA had been reverse transcribed. Assay used: immunoSEQ multiplex PCR; TCRdb lists only in-frame clones, some missing. The top ten hold about 0.11% of the sample, which has 600,000 to 700,000 clones, around 12% seen once. The sample comprised naive CD4+ T cells from blood. The receptors come from a man younger than 45 with type 1 diabetes.

V usage is TRBV27 and J usage is TRBJ1-2; 8 bases are shared with TRBD1. Germline V gene data show CDR1 as MNHEY and CDR2 as SMNVEV (reference sequence). The CDR3 contains 15 residues. V was clipped by 3 bases and J by 0 bases; unmatched bases: 3. CDR3 amino acids: CASSFGDRPNYGYTF. CDR3 in DNA: TGTGCCAGCAGTTTTGGGGACAGGCCTAACTATGGCTACACCTTC.

This clone was seen only a few times. The chain couples TRBV7-9 to TRBJ2-7; TRBD2 might be the D (7 bases). Trimming removed 1 base at V and 2 bases at J, with 18 bases between. Germline V gives CDR1 SEHNR, CDR2 FQNEAQ (reference sequence). The CDR3 runs to 17 residues. The CDR3, as DNA: TGTGCCAGCAGCTTAGTTTCGCGGGGGCCCAATCCCTACGAGCAGTACTTC. This translates into CASSLVSRGPNPYEQYF.

The genes are TRBV6-5 and TRBJ2-7; no definite D call. This CDR3 has 14 residues. The germline gives CDR1 MNHEY, CDR2 SVGAGI. The germline V and J ends were trimmed by 3 bases and 5 bases, with 14 bases remaining between them. The CDR3 reads CASSYRVGRNEQYF. CDR3 DNA: TGTGCCAGCAGTTATAGGGTCGGCCGGAACGAGCAGTACTTC.

The gene calls are TRBV7-9 and TRBJ1-1; D may be TRBD1 (6 bases). Trimming removed 5 bases at V and 5 bases at J, with 21 bases between. Germline assignment: CDR1 SEHNR and CDR2 FQNEAQ (reference sequence). This CDR3 is 16 amino acids long. The CDR3 protein is CASSPRTVEYQTEAFF. CDR3 bases: TGTGCCAGCAGCCCAAGGACAGTAGAATATCAGACTGAAGCTTTCTTT.

This clone was seen only a few times. The CDR3 protein is CASSFGQIYEQYF. In nucleotides, the CDR3 is TGTGCCAGCAGCTTCGGACAGATCTACGAGCAGTACTTC. This chain links TRBV7-2 with TRBJ2-7, with D possibly matching TRBD1 (6 bases). Germline V lookup: CDR1 SGHTA, CDR2 FQGNSA. The V gene lost 3 bases and the J gene lost 3 bases, with 9 bases spanning the gap. The CDR3 runs to 13 residues.

This clone was seen only a few times. This sequence joins TRBV6-1 and TRBJ2-7, with D uncertain. Trimming removed 4 bases from V and 2 bases from J, with 9 bases in between. This CDR3 is 13 amino acids long. CDR1 and CDR2 from the germline V gene are MNHNS and SASEGT. Here the CDR3 reads CASSGGLPYEQYF. The CDR3 DNA reads TGTGCCAGCAGTGGAGGTCTTCCCTACGAGCAGTACTTC.

Only a few counts were recorded for this clone. The chain couples TRBV27 to TRBJ1-4, with 9 bases lining up with TRBD1. The germline gives CDR1 MNHEY, CDR2 SMNVEV (reference sequence). V dropped 5 bases and J dropped 10; count of bases not matched to a gene: 8. The CDR3 loop spans 14 amino acids. CDR3 nucleotide sequence: TGTGCCAGCAGTCTTGAGGACAGGGGAGGAAAACTGTTTTTT. Translated: CASSLEDRGGKLFF. Full variable domain (remainder filled in from reference TRBV27 and TRBJ1-4): EAQVTQNPRYLITVTGKKLTVTCSQNMNHEYMSWYRQDPGLGLRQIYYSMNVEVTDKGDVPEGYKVSRKEKRNFPLILESPSPNQTSLYFCASSLEDRGGKLFFGSGTQLSVL.

The chain employs TRBV28 and TRBJ2-1, with TRBD2 matching 8 bases. The V and J ends lost 5 bases and 2 bases, in that order; junction bases with no gene match: 5. Germline V gene lookup returns CDR1 MDHEN and CDR2 SYDVKM. The length of the CDR3 is 15 residues. CDR3 protein: CASSGSGGTYNEQFF. The DNA for the CDR3 is TGTGCCAGCAGTGGAAGCGGGGGCACCTACAATGAGCAGTTCTTC.

The rearrangement links TRBV29-1 to TRBJ1-4; weak D call: TRBD1 (6 bases). Looked up from germline, CDR1 is SQVTM and CDR2 is ANQGSEA. Between the trimmed V and J ends, which lost 4 bases and 8 bases, there was a span of 17 bases. The CDR3 is 14 amino acids. The CDR3 reads CSVGGGASREKLFF. For the CDR3, the DNA is TGCAGCGTTGGCGGGGGGGCTTCTCGAGAAAAACTGTTTTTT.

In this sample, this clone turned up a few times. V and J are TRBV7-2 and TRBJ2-5, with D possibly being TRBD2 (5 bases). From germline, CDR1 is SGHTA and CDR2 FQGNSA. With 2 bases removed from V and 7 bases from J, the gap between germline ends came to 17 bases. The CDR3 has 15 amino acids. The CDR3 sequence is CASSLNSAGPSTQYF. The CDR3 DNA is TGTGCCAGCAGCTTAAATTCTGCGGGCCCCTCGACCCAGTACTTC.

In this sample, this clone turned up a few times. The J gene is TRBJ2-3, the V gene TRBV13; D may be TRBD1 (8 bases). V lost 5 bases to trimming and J lost 3 bases, with 15 bases between them. The CDR3 sequence is 15 residues long. The germline gives CDR1 PRHDT, CDR2 FYEKMQ (reference sequence). The CDR3 region has the DNA TGTGCCAGCAGCCGGGGGGACAGGAGAACAGATACGCAGTATTTT. Translating gives CASSRGDRRTDTQYF.

This clone was observed a handful of times. The chain carries TRBV9 and TRBJ2-2; no firm D call. Germline V gene lookup returns CDR1 SGDLS and CDR2 YYNGEE. The V and J ends lost 0 bases and 2 bases respectively, with 11 bases between them. CDR3 length: 16 residues. DNA for the CDR3: TGTGCCAGCAGCGTAGGGTTGCCATACAACACCGGGGAGCTGTTTTTT. The encoded protein is CASSVGLPYNTGELFF.

This clone was picked up a small number of times. The genes are TRBV7-2 and TRBJ2-2; 8 bases line up with TRBD2. Germline CDR1 SGHTA, CDR2 FQGNSA. The CDR3 loop spans 16 amino acids. V shed 8 bases, J shed 5 bases, and the junction held 13 bases outside the gene matches. CDR3 protein: CASPTSGGDATGELFF. The DNA for the CDR3 is TGTGCCAGCCCGACCAGCGGGGGCGACGCAACCGGGGAGCTGTTTTTT.

This rearrangement joins TRBV7-2 to TRBJ1-2; no firm D call. Germline CDR1 is SGHTA and CDR2 is FQGNSA. With 4 bases removed from V and 8 bases from J, the gap between germline ends came to 11 bases. The CDR3 extends over 12 amino acids. The CDR3 loop reads CASSSSAGGYTF. Here the CDR3 DNA reads TGTGCCAGCAGCTCCTCCGCTGGGGGCTACACCTTC. Combining the CDR3 with reference TRBV7-2 and TRBJ1-2 gives the whole variable domain GAGVSQSPSNKVTEKGKDVELRCDPISGHTALYWYRQSLGQGLEFLIYFQGNSAPDKSGLPSDRFSAERTGGSVSTLTIQRTQQEDSAVYLCASSSSAGGYTFGSGTRLTVV.

The V gene is TRBV28, the J gene TRBJ2-1, with D possibly being TRBD2 (5 bases). Germline V CDR1 and CDR2: MDHEN, SYDVKM. The V end lost 4 bases, the J end lost 5 bases, and 9 bases lay between the germline ends. The CDR3 consists of 13 residues. CDR3 amino acids: CASSSSFHNEQFF. DNA for the CDR3: TGTGCCAGCAGTTCTAGCTTCCACAATGAGCAGTTCTTC.

This clone was counted only a few times. Different DNA sequences within this sample yield the same CDR3. The chain is built from TRBV7-2 and TRBJ2-1; unclear D gene. V was trimmed by 1 base and J by 4 bases, leaving 8 bases between them. Germline loops: CDR1 SGHTA, CDR2 FQGNSA. This CDR3 spans 14 amino acids. The DNA of the CDR3 is TGTGCCAGCAGCTTAGAGGGCCAGTACAATGAGCAGTTCTTC. Translation: CASSLEGQYNEQFF.

The V gene is TRBV28, the J gene TRBJ1-5, with D possibly TRBD1 on 6 matching bases. The CDR3 loop spans 15 amino acids. The germline gives CDR1 MDHEN, CDR2 SYDVKM. The V and J ends lost 6 bases and 3 bases respectively, with 15 bases between them. The CDR3 DNA sequence: TGTGCCAGCAGCCCGAATCACAGGGACAATCAGCCCCAGCATTTT. This codes for CASSPNHRDNQPQHF.

This clone was counted only a few times. V is TRBV11-3 and J is TRBJ2-1; a possible D gene is TRBD2 (5 bases). Germline V gene data show CDR1 as SGHNT and CDR2 as YENEEA. V was clipped by 1 base and J by 12 bases, with 10 bases between them. The CDR3 loop spans 12 amino acids. This chain's CDR3 is CASSLGGNLQFF. The CDR3 nucleotides are TGTGCCAGCAGCTTAGGAGGGAACTTGCAGTTCTTC.